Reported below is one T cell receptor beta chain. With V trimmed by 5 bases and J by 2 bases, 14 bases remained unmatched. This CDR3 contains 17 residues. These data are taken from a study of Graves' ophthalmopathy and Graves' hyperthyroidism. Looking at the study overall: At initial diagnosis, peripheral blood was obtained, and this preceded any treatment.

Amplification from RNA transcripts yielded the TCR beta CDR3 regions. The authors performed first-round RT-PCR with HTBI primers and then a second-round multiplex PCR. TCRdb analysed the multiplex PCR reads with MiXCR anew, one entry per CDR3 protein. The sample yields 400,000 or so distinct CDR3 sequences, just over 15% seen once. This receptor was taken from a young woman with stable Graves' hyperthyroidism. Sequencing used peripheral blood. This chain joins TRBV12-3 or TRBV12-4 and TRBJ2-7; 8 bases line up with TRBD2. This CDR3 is CASSILLLAGSPYEQYF. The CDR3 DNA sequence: TGTGCCAGCAGTATCCTCCTTCTAGCGGGTTCGCCCTACGAGCAGTACTTC.